This T cell receptor beta chain is drawn from a study of Graves' ophthalmopathy and Graves' hyperthyroidism. The V gene's germline CDR1 is SQVTM and CDR2 ANQGSEA. This CDR3 is 12 amino acids long. V lost 5 bases and J lost 4; bases outside the gene matches: 3. Amplification of the TCR beta CDR3 regions used RNA transcripts (as template). A first-round RT-PCR used HTBI primers, followed by a second-round multiplex PCR. Each CDR3 protein gets one entry after TCRdb re-called the multiplex PCR reads with MiXCR. In the table there are 1 million to 1.3 million distinct CDR3 sequences, roughly 35% of which are singletons.

Material: peripheral blood or thyroid tissue (not recorded which). The receptor was isolated from an adult man with Graves' hyperthyroidism. The chain is built from TRBV29-1 and TRBJ1-2; TRBD1 matches 8 bases. Here the CDR3 DNA reads TGCAGCGTTAAGACAGGGGCCTATGGCTACACCTTC. It yields the protein CSVKTGAYGYTF.